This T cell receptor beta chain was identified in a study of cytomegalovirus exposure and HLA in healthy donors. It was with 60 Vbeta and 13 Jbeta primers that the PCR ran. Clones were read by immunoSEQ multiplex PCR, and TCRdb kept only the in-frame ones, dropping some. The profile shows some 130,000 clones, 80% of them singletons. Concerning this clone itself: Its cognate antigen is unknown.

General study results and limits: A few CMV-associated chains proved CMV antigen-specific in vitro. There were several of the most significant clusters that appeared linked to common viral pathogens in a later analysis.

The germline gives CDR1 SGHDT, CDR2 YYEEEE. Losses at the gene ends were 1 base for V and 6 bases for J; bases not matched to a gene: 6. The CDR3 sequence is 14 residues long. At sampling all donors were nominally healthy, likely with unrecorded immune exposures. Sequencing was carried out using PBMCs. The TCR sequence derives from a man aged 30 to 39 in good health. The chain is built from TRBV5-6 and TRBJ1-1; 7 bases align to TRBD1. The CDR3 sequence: CASSLLNRGSEAFF. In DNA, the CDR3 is TGTGCCAGCAGCTTGCTTAACAGGGGTTCTGAAGCTTTCTTT.